A single sample gave rise to the 19 T cell receptor beta chains below, sequenced in a study of blood T cell repertoires in COVID-19. Sequenced by immunoSEQ multiplex PCR; TCRdb stores in-frame clones only, minus some. The sample has around 310,000 clones; around 89% are singletons. Sequenced material: peripheral blood. The receptor source for this set is a woman aged 55-69 years with acute or convalescent COVID-19.

This chain uses TRBV28 with TRBJ1-5; TRBD1 matches at 7 bases. This CDR3 has 15 amino acids. Germline CDR1 MDHEN, CDR2 SYDVKM. J gave up 3 bases and V 6 bases, and 8 bases lay outside the gene matches. The CDR3 here is CASRRQGLNNQPQHF. In DNA form, the CDR3 reads TGTGCCAGCAGGCGACAGGGACTCAACAATCAGCCCCAGCATTTT.

A note on this clone: Other nucleotide sequences in the sample specify the same CDR3. This sequence joins TRBV7-3 and TRBJ2-3; 10 bases are shared with TRBD2. This CDR3 is 15 amino acids long. With V trimmed by 5 bases and J by 6 bases, 8 bases remained unmatched. The germline gives CDR1 SGHTA, CDR2 FQGTGA. The CDR3, as DNA: TGTGCCAGCAGCAGAGCGGGGGGGCTCACGGATACGCAGTATTTT. Protein: CASSRAGGLTDTQYF.

V and J are TRBV10-3 and TRBJ1-4, with a weak D call TRBD1 (6 bases). CDR3 size: 12 residues. The ends were cut back, 10 bases at V and 5 bases at J, with 11 bases in the middle. CDR1 is ENHRY, CDR2 SYGVKD, per germline. The CDR3 region has the DNA TGTGCCACCCAACAGGGAAATGAAAAACTGTTTTTT. It is translated as CATQQGNEKLFF.

This clone occurred a few times. For the CDR3, the DNA is TGTGCCAGTAGCTTCGACTTAGTTCATTCACCCCTCCACTTT. This sequence encodes CASSFDLVHSPLHF. J is TRBJ1-6 and V is TRBV19, with D hard to call. CDR3 length: 14 amino acids. Trimming stripped 6 bases from V and 8 bases from J, with 14 bases between. The germline CDR1 and CDR2 sequences are LNHDA and SQIVND (reference sequence).

The gene calls are TRBV5-1 and TRBJ1-1, with 7 bases aligning to TRBD1. V was pared by 4 bases and J by 0 bases, with 12 bases of the junction left unmatched. Germline-derived CDR1 and CDR2 are SGHRS and YFSETQ. This CDR3 is 17 amino acids long. CDR3 bases: TGCGCCAGCAGCACAGGACAGGACCTTATCATGAACACTGAAGCTTTCTTT. Translated: CASSTGQDLIMNTEAFF.

The J gene is TRBJ2-7, the V gene TRBV28; no clear D. The CDR3 contains 14 residues. Germline CDR1 is MDHEN and CDR2 is SYDVKM. V was pared by 2 bases and J by 1 base, with 9 bases between. The CDR3 here is CASSLTQNSYEQYF. For the CDR3, the DNA is TGTGCCAGCAGTTTAACACAGAATTCCTACGAGCAGTACTTC.

This chain links TRBV5-6 with TRBJ2-7; no clear D gene. The CDR3 length is 13 residues. Trimming removed 2 bases from V and 0 bases from J, with 6 bases in between. Germline V gene data show CDR1 as SGHDT and CDR2 as YYEEEE. This CDR3 reads CASSFGGSYEQYF. As DNA, the CDR3 is TGTGCCAGCAGCTTCGGTGGCTCCTACGAGCAGTACTTC. The variable domain in full, with the rest retrieved from reference TRBV5-6 and TRBJ2-7, is DAGVTQSPTHLIKTRGQQVTLRCSPKSGHDTVSWYQQALGQGPQFIFQYYEEEERQRGNFPDRFSGHQFPNYSSELNVNALLLGDSALYLCASSFGGSYEQYFGPGTRLTVT.

The CDR3 sequence is CASSQPGHNSPLHF. In nucleotides, the CDR3 is TGTGCCAGCAGTCAACCGGGACACAATTCACCCCTCCACTTT. The gene calls are TRBV7-8 and TRBJ1-6, with D possibly TRBD1 on 6 matching bases. The germline V and J ends were trimmed by 6 bases and 7 bases, with 13 bases remaining between them. This CDR3 is 14 amino acids long. Germline CDR1 is SGHVS and CDR2 is FQNEAQ.

Details on this clone: The junction does not match germline at one end; this may be a read error. The V gene is TRBV5-8, the J gene TRBJ2-3; maybe TRBD1 (5 bases). The CDR3 is 12 residues long. Per germline, CDR1 SGHTS and CDR2 YDEGEE. CDR3 in DNA: TGTGCCAGCAGCTTGGCCCTAGGGGATTCGACTTTT. It yields the protein CASSLALGDSTF.

V and J are TRBV10-3 and TRBJ1-3, with a tentative D call TRBD1 (6 bases). CDR1 and CDR2 from the germline V gene are ENHRY and SYGVKD. The CDR3 contains 12 residues. Here the CDR3 reads CVGRGSGNTIYF. The CDR3 DNA reads as TGTGTTGGCAGGGGCTCTGGAAACACCATATATTTT.

CDR3 coding DNA: TGCAGCGTTCCGAGACAGTTCGGGGGCACTGAAGCTTTCTTT. This sequence encodes CSVPRQFGGTEAFF. The chain has TRBV29-1 and TRBJ1-1; D is perhaps TRBD1 (5 bases). The CDR3 contains 14 residues. CDR1 SQVTM and CDR2 ANQGSEA come from the germline V gene. V dropped 5 bases and J dropped 4 bases, with 17 bases sitting between them. Full variable domain (missing parts from reference TRBV29-1 and TRBJ1-1): SAVISQKPSRDICQRGTSLTIQCQVDSQVTMMFWYRQQPGQSLTLIATANQGSEATYESGFVIDKFPISRPNLTFSTLTVSNMSPEDSSIYLCSVPRQFGGTEAFFGQGTRLTVV.

This chain joins TRBV28 and TRBJ1-2, with D perhaps matching TRBD1 (6 bases). This CDR3 has 15 residues. V was cut by 6 bases and J by 3 bases, with 17 bases left in between. CDR1 is MDHEN, CDR2 SYDVKM, per germline. This chain's CDR3 is CASRTPGGGDYGYTF. The CDR3 bases are TGTGCCAGCAGGACCCCGGGGGGGGGCGACTATGGCTACACCTTC.

As regards this clone: One end of the junction varies from germline; a read error may be responsible. The chain couples TRBV5-5 to TRBJ2-7; D is unclear. The germline V gene encodes CDR1 SGHKS and CDR2 YYEKEE (reference sequence). This CDR3 has 12 residues. The CDR3 region is CASSSSPYEQYF. The CDR3 DNA sequence: TGCGCCAGCAGCTCATCCCCCTACGAGCAGTACTTC.

This rearrangement joins TRBV7-9 to TRBJ1-2; 7 bases align to TRBD1. The CDR3 spans 13 residues. The junction had 4 bases not matched to a gene; V was cut back by 5 bases and J by 4 bases. From germline, CDR1 is SEHNR and CDR2 FQNEAQ (reference sequence). This chain's CDR3 is CASSIDRAYGYTF. Written as DNA, the CDR3 is TGTGCCAGCAGCATTGACAGGGCCTATGGCTACACCTTC.

The chain is built from TRBV7-2 and TRBJ1-2; no definite D call. V was pared by 1 base and J by 13 bases, with 10 bases between. The V gene's germline CDR1 is SGHTA and CDR2 FQGNSA. The CDR3 covers 11 residues. Written as DNA, the CDR3 is TGTGCCAGCAGCTTAGGACTTTATCTCACCTTC. As protein: CASSLGLYLTF.

As to this clone: This specimen includes other DNA sequences encoding the same CDR3. The chain joins TRBV6-5 to TRBJ2-2, with 10 bases identical to TRBD1. V gave up 5 bases and J gave up 3 bases; unmatched junction bases: 3. CDR3 size: 15 residues. Germline CDR1 MNHEY, CDR2 SVGAGI. CDR3 nucleotides: TGTGCCAGCAGTCGACAGGGGGCCTACACCGGGGAGCTGTTTTTT. Translating gives CASSRQGAYTGELFF.

V and J are TRBV28 and TRBJ1-1; 9 bases fit TRBD1. This CDR3 is 13 amino acids long. The germline V gene encodes CDR1 MDHEN and CDR2 SYDVKM. V shed 6 bases and J 6 bases; nucleotides not matched to a gene: 5. DNA for the CDR3: TGTGCCAGCAGCCTAACAGGGGGCCCTGAAGCTTTCTTT. Residues: CASSLTGGPEAFF. The full variable domain, rest sourced from reference TRBV28 and TRBJ1-1, is DVKVTQSSRYLVKRTGEKVFLECVQDMDHENMFWYRQDPGLGLRLIYFSYDVKMKEKGDIPEGYSVSREKKERFSLILESASTNQTSMYLCASSLTGGPEAFFGQGTRLTVV.

The rearrangement uses TRBV21-1 and TRBJ2-2; the table assigns TRBD1, which was not confirmed against the DNA. TRBV21-1 is deemed a pseudogene. CDR3 length: 15 residues. In DNA, the CDR3 is TGTGCCAGCAGCAAAGGGACAGGGGGACACCGGGGAGCTGTTTTT. This translates into CASSKGTGGHRGAVF.

The CDR3 spells CATSRVAGSSGNTIYF. The DNA for the CDR3 is TGTGCCACCAGCAGAGTGGCGGGTTCCTCTGGAAACACCATATATTTT. The V gene is TRBV15, the J gene TRBJ1-3; D remains ambiguous. Per the germline V gene, CDR1 is LNHNV and CDR2 is YYDKDF (reference sequence). The CDR3 runs to 16 residues. V shed 1 base and J shed 0 bases, with 10 bases lying between them. The whole variable domain, remainder taken from reference TRBV15 and TRBJ1-3, is DAMVIQNPRYQVTQFGKPVTLSCSQTLNHNVMYWYQQKSSQAPKLLFHYYDKDFNNEADTPDNFQSRRPNTSFCFLDIRSPGLGDTAMYLCATSRVAGSSGNTIYFGEGSWLTVV.